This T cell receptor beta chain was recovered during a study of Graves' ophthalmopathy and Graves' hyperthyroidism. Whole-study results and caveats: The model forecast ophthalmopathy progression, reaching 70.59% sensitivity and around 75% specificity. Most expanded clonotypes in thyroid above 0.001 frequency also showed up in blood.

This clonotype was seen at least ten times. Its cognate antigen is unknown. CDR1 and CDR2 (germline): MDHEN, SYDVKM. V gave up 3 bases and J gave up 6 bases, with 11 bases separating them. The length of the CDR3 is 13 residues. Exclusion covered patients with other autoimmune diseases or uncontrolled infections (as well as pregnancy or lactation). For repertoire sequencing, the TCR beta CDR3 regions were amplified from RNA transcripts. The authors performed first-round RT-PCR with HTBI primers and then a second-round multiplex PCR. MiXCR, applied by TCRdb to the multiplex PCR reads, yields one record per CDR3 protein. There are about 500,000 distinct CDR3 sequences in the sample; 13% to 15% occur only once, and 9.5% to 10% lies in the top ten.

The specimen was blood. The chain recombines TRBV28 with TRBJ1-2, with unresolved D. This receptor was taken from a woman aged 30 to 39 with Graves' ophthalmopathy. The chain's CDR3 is CASSFRTKDGYTF. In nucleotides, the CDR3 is TGTGCCAGCAGTTTTAGGACCAAAGATGGCTACACCTTC.